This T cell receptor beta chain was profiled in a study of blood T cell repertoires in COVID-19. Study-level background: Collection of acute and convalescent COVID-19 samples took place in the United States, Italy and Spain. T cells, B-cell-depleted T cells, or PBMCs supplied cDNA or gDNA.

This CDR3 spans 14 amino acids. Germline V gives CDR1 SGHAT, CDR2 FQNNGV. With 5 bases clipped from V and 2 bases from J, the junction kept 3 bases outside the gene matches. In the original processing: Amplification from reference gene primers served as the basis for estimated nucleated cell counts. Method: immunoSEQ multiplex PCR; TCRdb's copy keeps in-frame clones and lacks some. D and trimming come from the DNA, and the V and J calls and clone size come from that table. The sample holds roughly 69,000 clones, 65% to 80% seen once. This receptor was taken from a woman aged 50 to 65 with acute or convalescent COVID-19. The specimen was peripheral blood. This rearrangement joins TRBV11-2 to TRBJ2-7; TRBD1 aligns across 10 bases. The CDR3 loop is CASSTTGGPYEQYF. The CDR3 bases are TGTGCCAGCAGCACGACAGGGGGCCCCTACGAGCAGTACTTC.